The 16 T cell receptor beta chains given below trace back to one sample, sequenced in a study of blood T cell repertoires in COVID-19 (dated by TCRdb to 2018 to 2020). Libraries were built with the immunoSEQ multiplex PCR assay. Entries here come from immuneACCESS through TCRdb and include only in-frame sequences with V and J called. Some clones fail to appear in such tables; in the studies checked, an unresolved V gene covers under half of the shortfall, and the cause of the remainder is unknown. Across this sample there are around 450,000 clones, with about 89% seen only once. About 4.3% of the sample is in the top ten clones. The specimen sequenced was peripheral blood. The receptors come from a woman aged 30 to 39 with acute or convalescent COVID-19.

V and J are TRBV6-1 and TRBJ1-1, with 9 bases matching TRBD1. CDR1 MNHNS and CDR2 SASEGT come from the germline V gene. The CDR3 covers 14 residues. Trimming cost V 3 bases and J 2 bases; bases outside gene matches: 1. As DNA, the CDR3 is TGTGCCAGCAGTGAGGACAGGGGAAACACTGAAGCTTTCTTT. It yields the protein CASSEDRGNTEAFF.

CDR3 region: CASSLSRDREYNEQFF. CDR3 nucleotide sequence: TGTGCCAGCAGCTTGAGTCGGGACAGGGAGTACAATGAGCAGTTCTTC. This chain uses TRBV11-2 with TRBJ2-1; TRBD1 agrees at 9 bases. CDR3 length equals 16 residues. Germline V gene sequence: CDR1 SGHAT, CDR2 FQNNGV. V lost 3 bases to trimming and J lost 4 bases; unmatched junction nucleotides: 7.

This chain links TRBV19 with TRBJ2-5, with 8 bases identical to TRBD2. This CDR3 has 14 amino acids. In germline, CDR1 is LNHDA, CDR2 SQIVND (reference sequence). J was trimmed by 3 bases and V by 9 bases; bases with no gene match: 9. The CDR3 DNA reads TGTGCCAGCCGGACTAGCTTCGGCGAAGAGACCCAGTACTTC. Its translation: CASRTSFGEETQYF.

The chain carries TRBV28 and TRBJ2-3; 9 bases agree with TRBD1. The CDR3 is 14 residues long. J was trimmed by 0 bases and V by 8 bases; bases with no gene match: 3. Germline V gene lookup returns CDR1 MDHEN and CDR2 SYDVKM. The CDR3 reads CASRTGGSTDTQYF. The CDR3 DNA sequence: TGTGCCAGCCGAACAGGGGGCAGCACAGATACGCAGTATTTT.

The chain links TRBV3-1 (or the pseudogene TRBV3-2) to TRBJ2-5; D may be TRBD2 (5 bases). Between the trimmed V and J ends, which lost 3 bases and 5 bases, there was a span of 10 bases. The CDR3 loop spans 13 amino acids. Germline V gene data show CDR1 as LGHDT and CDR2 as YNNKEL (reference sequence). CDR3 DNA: TGTGCCAGCAGCCACCGGTCGGGGGAGACCCAGTACTTC. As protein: CASSHRSGETQYF.

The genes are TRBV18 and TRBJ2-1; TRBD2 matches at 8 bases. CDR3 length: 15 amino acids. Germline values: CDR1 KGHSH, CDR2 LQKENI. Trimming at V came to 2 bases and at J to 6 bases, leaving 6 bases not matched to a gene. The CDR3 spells CASSPSSGAINEQFF. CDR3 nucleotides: TGTGCCAGCTCACCAAGTAGCGGGGCCATCAATGAGCAGTTCTTC.

CDR3 sequence reads: CATSRGQGARETQYF. For the CDR3, the DNA is TGTGCCACCAGCAGGGGACAGGGGGCAAGGGAGACCCAGTACTTC. This chain connects TRBV15 to TRBJ2-5; 12 bases align to TRBD1. This CDR3 has 15 amino acids. Looked up from germline, CDR1 is LNHNV and CDR2 is YYDKDF (reference sequence). V lost 3 bases and J lost 5; bases outside the gene matches: 4.

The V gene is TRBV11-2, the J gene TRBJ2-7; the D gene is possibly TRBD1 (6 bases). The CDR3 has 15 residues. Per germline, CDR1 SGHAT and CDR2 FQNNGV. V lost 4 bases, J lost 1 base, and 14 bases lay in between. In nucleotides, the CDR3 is TGTGCCAGCAGCTCGACGCCGACAGGATCCTACGAGCAGTACTTC. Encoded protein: CASSSTPTGSYEQYF.

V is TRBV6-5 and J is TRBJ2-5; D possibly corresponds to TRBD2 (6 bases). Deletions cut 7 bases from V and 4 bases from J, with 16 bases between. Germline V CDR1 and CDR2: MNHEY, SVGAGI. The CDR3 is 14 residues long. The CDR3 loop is CASMGGVAGETQYF. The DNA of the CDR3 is TGTGCCAGCATGGGCGGGGTGGCCGGAGAGACCCAGTACTTC.

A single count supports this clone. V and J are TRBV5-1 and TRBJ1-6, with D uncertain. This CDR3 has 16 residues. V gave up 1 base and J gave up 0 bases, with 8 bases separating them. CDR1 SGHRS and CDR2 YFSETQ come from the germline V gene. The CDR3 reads CASSLSYRSYNSPLHF. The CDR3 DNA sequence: TGCGCCAGCAGCTTGTCGTATCGCTCCTATAATTCACCCCTCCACTTT. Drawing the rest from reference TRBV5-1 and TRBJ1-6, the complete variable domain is KAGVTQTPRYLIKTRGQQVTLSCSPISGHRSVSWYQQTPGQGLQFLFEYFSETQRNKGNFPGRFSGRQFSNSRSEMNVSTLELGDSALYLCASSLSYRSYNSPLHFGNGTRLTVT.

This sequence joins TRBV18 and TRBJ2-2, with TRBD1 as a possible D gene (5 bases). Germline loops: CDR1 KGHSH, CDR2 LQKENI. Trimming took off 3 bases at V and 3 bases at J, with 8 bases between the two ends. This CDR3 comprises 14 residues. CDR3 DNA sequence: TGTGCCAGCTCACCTTCCAGGGACACCGGGGAGCTGTTTTTT. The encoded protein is CASSPSRDTGELFF.

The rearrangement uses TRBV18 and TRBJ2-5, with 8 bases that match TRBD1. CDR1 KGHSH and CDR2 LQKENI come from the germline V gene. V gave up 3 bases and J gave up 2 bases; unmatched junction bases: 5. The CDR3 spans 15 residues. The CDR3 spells CASSPMTGVQETQYF. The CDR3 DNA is TGTGCCAGCTCACCCATGACAGGGGTACAAGAGACCCAGTACTTC.

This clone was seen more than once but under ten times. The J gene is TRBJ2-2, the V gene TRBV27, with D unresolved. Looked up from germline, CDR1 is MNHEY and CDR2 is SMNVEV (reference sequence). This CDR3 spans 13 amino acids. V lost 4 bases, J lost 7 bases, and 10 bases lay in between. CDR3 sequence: CASSYPQNGELFF. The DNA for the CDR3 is TGTGCCAGCAGTTATCCCCAGAACGGGGAGCTGTTTTTT.

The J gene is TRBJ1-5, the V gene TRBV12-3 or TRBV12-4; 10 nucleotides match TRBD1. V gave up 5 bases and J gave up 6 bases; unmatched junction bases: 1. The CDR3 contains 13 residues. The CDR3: CASSRTGGQPQHF. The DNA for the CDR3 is TGTGCCAGCAGTCGGACAGGGGGTCAGCCCCAGCATTTT.

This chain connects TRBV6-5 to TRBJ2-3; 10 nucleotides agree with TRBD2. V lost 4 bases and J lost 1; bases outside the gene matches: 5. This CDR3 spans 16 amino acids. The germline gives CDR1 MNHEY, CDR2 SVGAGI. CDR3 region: CASSFIAGGRTDTQYF. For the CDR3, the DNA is TGTGCCAGCAGTTTCATAGCGGGGGGTCGCACAGATACGCAGTATTTT.

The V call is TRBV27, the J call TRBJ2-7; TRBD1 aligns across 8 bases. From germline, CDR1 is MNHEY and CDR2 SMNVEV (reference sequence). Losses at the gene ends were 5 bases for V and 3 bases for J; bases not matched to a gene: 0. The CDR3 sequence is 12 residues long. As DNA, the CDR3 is TGTGCCAGCAGTACAGGGGGCTACGAGCAGTACTTC. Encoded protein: CASSTGGYEQYF.